This TCR beta chain was obtained from a study of T-cell reconstitution after alpha-beta-depleted transplantation in children. This clonotype turned up a few times. For TCRbeta, the library was prepared with unique molecular identifiers. TCRdb ran MiXCR on the PCR reads and lists one entry per CDR3 protein. The repertoire holds around 600,000 distinct CDR3 sequences, with around a sixth as singletons. This sequence was found in a human donor who donated a stem cell graft to a child with acute myeloid leukemia. The sample was PBMCs from the stem cell graft donor, taken from the stem cell graft.

The CDR3: CASSLLGQFTEAFF. In nucleotides, the CDR3 is TGTGCCAGCAGTTTATTGGGGCAGTTTACTGAAGCTTTCTTT. This chain joins TRBV27 and TRBJ1-1; tentative D call: TRBD1 (5 bases). CDR1 is MNHEY, CDR2 SMNVEV, per germline (reference sequence). There are 14 residues in the CDR3. Trimming removed 1 base at V and 5 bases at J, with 11 bases between.